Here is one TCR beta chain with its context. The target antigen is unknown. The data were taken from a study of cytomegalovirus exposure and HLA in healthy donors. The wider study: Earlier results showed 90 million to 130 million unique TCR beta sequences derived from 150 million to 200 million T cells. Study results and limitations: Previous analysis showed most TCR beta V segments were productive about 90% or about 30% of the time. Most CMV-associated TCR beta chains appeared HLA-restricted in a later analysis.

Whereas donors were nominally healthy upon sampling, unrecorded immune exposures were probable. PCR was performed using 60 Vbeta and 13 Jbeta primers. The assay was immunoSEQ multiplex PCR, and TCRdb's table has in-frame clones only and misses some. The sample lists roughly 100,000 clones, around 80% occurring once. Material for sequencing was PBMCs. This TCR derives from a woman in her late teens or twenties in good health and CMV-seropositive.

The CDR3 loop is CASSLVWQNTEAFF. The CDR3 DNA reads TGTGCCAGCAGCTTAGTGTGGCAGAACACTGAAGCTTTCTTT. The chain has TRBV7-8 and TRBJ1-1; no clear D gene. The CDR3 runs to 14 residues. Trimming left V 1 base short and J 1 base short, with 7 bases between. Per the germline V gene, CDR1 is SGHVS and CDR2 is FQNEAQ. Supplemented by reference TRBV7-8 and TRBJ1-1, the full variable domain reads GAGVSQSPRYKVAKRGQDVALRCDPISGHVSLFWYQQALGQGPEFLTYFQNEAQLDKSGLPSDRFFAERPEGSVSTLKIQRTQQEDSAVYLCASSLVWQNTEAFFGQGTRLTVV.